The text below deals with one T cell receptor (beta chain). No antigen is known for it. This sample was taken from a study of early stage breast cancer tumors. Overall study findings and caveats: Comparing each tissue with blood distinguished tumor from normal in most of the 16 patients. Most shared enriched TCRB sequences were commonly generated ones.

Germline V gives CDR1 LNHDA, CDR2 SQIVND (reference sequence). V was shortened by 5 bases and J by 1 base, with 6 bases between the two germline ends. This CDR3 comprises 13 residues. Measured with immunoSEQ multiplex PCR; TCRdb has only the in-frame clones, and not every one. Among tens of thousands of clones listed, approximately 80% were seen once. What was sequenced was blood. The V call is TRBV19, the J call TRBJ1-5; no clear D gene. This receptor was identified in a person between 60 and 70 years old with breast cancer. The CDR3 loop is CASSWQSNQPQHF. In DNA form, the CDR3 reads TGTGCCAGTAGTTGGCAGAGCAATCAGCCCCAGCATTTT. The full variable domain, completed using reference TRBV19 and TRBJ1-5, is DGGITQSPKYLFRKEGQNVTLSCEQNLNHDAMYWYRQDPGQGLRLIYYSQIVNDFQKGDIAEGYSVSREKKESFPLTVTSAQKNPTAFYLCASSWQSNQPQHFGDGTRLSIL.